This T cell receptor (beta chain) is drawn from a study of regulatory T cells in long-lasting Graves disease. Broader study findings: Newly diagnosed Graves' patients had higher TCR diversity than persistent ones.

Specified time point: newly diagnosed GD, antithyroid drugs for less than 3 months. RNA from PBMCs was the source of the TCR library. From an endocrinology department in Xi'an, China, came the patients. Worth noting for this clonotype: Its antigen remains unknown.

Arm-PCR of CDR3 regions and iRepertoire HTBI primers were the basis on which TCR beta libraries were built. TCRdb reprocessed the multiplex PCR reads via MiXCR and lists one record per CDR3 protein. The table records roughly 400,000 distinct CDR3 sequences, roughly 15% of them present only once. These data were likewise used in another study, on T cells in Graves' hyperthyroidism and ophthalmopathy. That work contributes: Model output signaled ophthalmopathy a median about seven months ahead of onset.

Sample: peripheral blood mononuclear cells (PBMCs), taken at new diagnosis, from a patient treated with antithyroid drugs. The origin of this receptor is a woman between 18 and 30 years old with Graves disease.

In DNA form, the CDR3 reads TGTGCCAGCTCCCTTGGTTTCGCTAACTATGGCTACACCTTC. It codes for CASSLGFANYGYTF. The chain couples TRBV6-1 to TRBJ1-2; D not resolved. Trimming took off 8 bases at V and 0 bases at J, with 13 bases between the two ends. Germline V lookup: CDR1 MNHNS, CDR2 SASEGT. The CDR3 is made up of 14 amino acids.